This T cell receptor beta chain was captured in a study of shared clonotypes between healthy human individuals. General observations from the study: In four donors, approximately 5% of naive CD4 clonotypes appeared in common.

On this clone itself: Its antigen is currently unknown.

The protocol was immunoSEQ multiplex PCR, while the TCRdb copy is restricted to in-frame clones and leaves out a portion. The sample consists of around 100,000 clones, around 66% of them appearing once. Between the trimmed V and J ends, which lost 6 bases and 0 bases, there was a span of 9 bases. Germline values: CDR1 MNHEY, CDR2 SMNVEV (reference sequence). The CDR3 spans 14 residues. This sequence was found in a woman aged 25 to 45 in good health. Sequenced input: memory CD8+ T cells sorted from blood. As for subset: CD45RO+ cells pooled with CCR7-negative TemRA cells. The V call is TRBV27, the J call TRBJ1-3; possibly TRBD1 for D (5 bases). Here the CDR3 DNA reads TGTGCCAGCAGGTCGGGACTCTCTGGAAACACCATATATTTT. It is translated as CASRSGLSGNTIYF.